Sequencing of this T cell receptor beta chain was carried out in a study of T cell repertoires in cytomegalovirus infection. Whole-study context: Public TCR beta signature analysis indicated the presence of both CMV infection and matching HLA type. Study-level findings and limits: CMV-specific TCR beta clonotypes restricted by HLA-C were the ones dominating the ex vivo response. Cumulative frequency (of public TCR beta family members) identified carriers of CMV plus the relevant HLA.

From the reads, TCRdb called clonotypes with MiXCR, one entry per CDR3 protein. Seen here are 450,000 to 550,000 distinct CDR3 sequences, 15% to 20% observed once, and the top ten hold roughly a quarter. Of note for this clonotype: The antigen is unknown.

What was sequenced was CD8+ T cells from PBMCs. The source is a human donor in good health (CMV status not recorded). Some clones in this sample may be carry-over from other donors' samples.

DNA of the CDR3: TGTGCCAGCAGCTTTTCCGAATCGGGGAATTACAATGAGCAGTACTTC. This encodes CASSFSESGNYNEQYF. This sequence joins TRBV5-4 and TRBJ2-1; D is possibly TRBD2 (5 bases). The better agreement between TRBJ2-7 and the DNA end casts doubt on the J call. The CDR3 length is 16 residues. Germline V gene sequence: CDR1 SGHNT, CDR2 YYREEE (reference sequence).